This record covers a single T cell receptor (beta chain). Its antigen is undetermined. Sorted subsets were amplified in replicate PCRs using 200 to 250 ng DNA, around 30,000 T cell genomes. Repertoires were generated with immunoSEQ multiplex PCR, while TCRdb's copy carries only in-frame clones and drops some. The sample holds under 1 million clones, about 96% seen once. This sample is part of a study of shared clonotypes between healthy human individuals. Study-level background: A donor's plate count was three for CD4 naive and three for CD4 memory; CD8 naive had two and CD8 memory one. Study conclusions and caveats: Genetic and exposure-history diversity was limited by the few donors.

The V gene lost 0 bases and the J gene lost 5 bases, with 11 bases spanning the gap. Germline loops: CDR1 MNHEY, CDR2 SMNVEV (reference sequence). The CDR3 spans 14 residues. Naive CD8 cells, CD45RO-negative and positively selected for CCR7, excluded terminally differentiated effector memory CD45RA+ cells. Sequenced sample: naive CD8+ T cells sorted from blood. The chain couples TRBV27 to TRBJ2-7; weak D call: TRBD1 (6 bases). This clonotype was sampled from a man in his thirties or forties in good health. The CDR3 coding sequence is TGTGCCAGCAGTTTATCAAGGGGGTCCCACGAGCAGTACTTC. Translation gives CASSLSRGSHEQYF.